This T cell receptor beta chain was identified in a study of T cell repertoires in cytomegalovirus infection. Study context: The public TCR beta signatures pointed to both CMV infection and matching HLA type.

On this clonotype itself: Its cognate antigen is unknown.

TCRdb used MiXCR to reprocess the reads, holding one entry per CDR3 protein. The sample lists about 920,000 distinct CDR3 sequences, approximately 31% occurring once. Findings and caveats of the study: Ex vivo, HLA-C-restricted CMV-specific TCR beta clonotypes prevailed over the rest of the response.

CDR3 length: 16 amino acids. Per germline, CDR1 MNHEY and CDR2 SVGAGI. Trimming pared 6 bases from V and 7 bases from J, leaving 19 bases between. The V gene is TRBV6-5, the J gene TRBJ1-6, with D possibly matching TRBD1 (6 bases). The starting material was cultured CD8+ T cells from PBMCs, obtained from culture after CMV antigen stimulation. The clonotype was recovered from a human donor in good health (CMV status not recorded). Some clones in this sample may be carry-over from other donors' samples. For the CDR3, the DNA is TGTGCCAGCAGCCGACCCTTTGGACAGCTAAATTCACCCCTCCACTTT. It codes for CASSRPFGQLNSPLHF.